The rows below give T cell receptor beta chains drawn from one sample of a study of CD8 T cells in ankylosing spondylitis. From the 5' RACE reads, TCRdb called clonotypes with MiXCR, one entry per CDR3 protein. This sample has hundreds of thousands of distinct CDR3 sequences; about 26% occur once, and the top ten carry 5% to 8%. Input material: blood, either unsorted or a sorted T cell fraction (not recorded which). These receptor sequences come from a male donor with ankylosing spondylitis or in good health (not recorded which). CDR3s include the opening cysteine and the closing phenylalanine or tryptophan.

>TRBJ1-6|TRBV25-1
CASRGMTDNSPLHF
>TRBJ2-1|TRBV5-1
CASSLANTNEQFF
>TRBJ2-2|TRBV7-6
CASSFRQVPGELFF
>TRBJ2-5|TRBV20-1
CSPSQETQYF
>TRBJ2-2|TRBV5-6
CASSLAGLTNTGELFF
>TRBJ2-7|TRBV12-3/TRBV12-4
CASKSGHARVEQYF
>TRBJ2-3|TRBV11-2
CASSLIGIPNRSTDTQYF
>TRBJ2-5|TRBV29-1
CSVGAGGFEETQYF
>TRBJ2-1|TRBV6-1
CASSQGGSLYNEQFF
>TRBJ2-7|TRBV10-3
CAIMETSGYEQYF
>TRBJ2-5|TRBV6-5
CASSYSGWAPAQYF
>TRBJ1-6|TRBV20-1
CSARSEQGHNSPLHF
>TRBJ1-5|TRBV3-1
CASSPGGDRLYQPQHF
>TRBJ2-1|TRBV29-1
CSGEEGSTAYNEQFF
>TRBJ2-5|TRBV7-3
CASSYGSPHETQYF
>TRBJ2-3|TRBV5-1
CASMGGTVTDTQYF
>TRBJ2-1|TRBV5-1
CASSPDRLAGHNEQFF
>TRBJ1-1|TRBV20-1
CSARSAPNTEAFF
>TRBJ2-1|TRBV20-1
CSANLGYNEQFF
>TRBJ2-7|TRBV20-1
CSATRQGYEQYF
>TRBJ1-2|TRBV4-3
CASSQDRQGGYGYTF
>TRBJ2-1|TRBV20-1
CSARGPSGRGEQFF
>TRBJ2-7|TRBV5-6
CASSGRDRGSEQYF
>TRBJ2-1|TRBV6-5
CASSYGAGNEQFF
>TRBJ2-3|TRBV12-3/TRBV12-4
CASSSLAGSSTDTQYF
>TRBJ1-3|TRBV4-1
CASSIDGVGNTIYF
>TRBJ2-1|TRBV6-1
CASTNSWVNEQFF
>TRBJ2-1|TRBV3-1
CASRNTPGNEQFF
>TRBJ2-1|TRBV5-6
CASSLARASGAYNEQFF
>TRBJ1-1|TRBV10-3
CAITAGQGPVNTEAFF
>TRBJ2-7|TRBV7-9
CASTFGGAAYEQYF
>TRBJ1-4|TRBV7-2
CASSVRFGTGNEKLFF
>TRBJ2-7|TRBV27
CASSKQGRNEQYF
>TRBJ1-5|TRBV15
CATSRSTGTANQPQHF
>TRBJ1-4|TRBV12-3/TRBV12-4
CASSFSEKLFF
>TRBJ2-1|TRBV20-1
CSARGAAYNEQFF
>TRBJ2-2|TRBV3-1
CASSGQLVSTGELFF
>TRBJ1-5|TRBV12-3/TRBV12-4
CASCCWGQFEDQPQHF
>TRBJ2-1|TRBV12-3/TRBV12-4
CASSGRGVANEQFF
>TRBJ2-7|TRBV5-1
CASSTGNIPYEQYF
>TRBJ2-5|TRBV6-1
CASSLAIAGGMETQYF
>TRBJ2-4|TRBV5-5
CASSLASSGGLAKNIQYF
>TRBJ2-3|TRBV7-3
CASSAGQKGSTDTQYF
>TRBJ2-2|TRBV5-1
CASSLDSVGTNTGELFF
>TRBJ1-2|TRBV9
CASSVIGGVGYTF
>TRBJ2-7|TRBV5-1
CASSFSGGSYEQYF
>TRBJ2-1|TRBV20-1
CSARDRSGRATNEQFF
>TRBJ2-1|TRBV15
CATSRTIQGHEQFF
>TRBJ2-2|TRBV20-1
CSAPGPHTGELFF
>TRBJ1-1|TRBV5-1
CASSLPQVPPTEAFF
>TRBJ1-4|TRBV20-1
CSATSRQESNEKLFF
>TRBJ2-7|TRBV20-1
CSARGDSSYEQYF
>TRBJ1-2|TRBV10-3
CAIRTGAVPDDGYTF
>TRBJ2-3|TRBV5-1
CASSLMDTQYF
>TRBJ2-4|TRBV29-1
CSVELATGAKNIQYF